The 27 T cell receptor beta chains below all came from one sample that was sequenced in a study of identical twins. TCRdb re-derived calls from the 5' RACE reads in MiXCR, one entry per CDR3 protein. The table records about 1.7 million distinct CDR3 sequences, roughly 35% of them present only once. The material sequenced was cord blood. These TCRs come from a newborn girl in good health.

This clonotype came up many times. V gene TRBV12-3 or TRBV12-4 combines with J gene TRBJ2-7; D gene unclear. Between the trimmed V and J ends, which lost 1 base and 5 bases, there was a span of 3 bases. The CDR3 is 11 amino acids. The DNA for the CDR3 is TGTGCCAGCAGTTTAGAGAACGAGCAGTACTTC. This gives the protein CASSLENEQYF.

This clonotype has just one count. J is TRBJ1-2 and V is TRBV12-3 or TRBV12-4; D is perhaps TRBD1 (6 bases). Deletions cut 5 bases from V and 8 bases from J, with 18 bases between. The CDR3 loop spans 14 amino acids. The CDR3 sequence is CASSPLLRGRGYTF. DNA for the CDR3: TGTGCCAGCAGTCCCCTCCTTCGGGGGCGCGGCTACACCTTC.

This clonotype was seen a handful of times. The chain recombines TRBV12-3 or TRBV12-4 with TRBJ2-5, with TRBD2 matching 8 bases. The CDR3 consists of 14 residues. Trimming at V came to 5 bases and at J to 4 bases, leaving 6 bases not matched to a gene. The CDR3 DNA is TGTGCCAGCAGTCCCCCGGGACTAGGAGAGACCCAGTACTTC. This translates into CASSPPGLGETQYF.

V is TRBV5-1 and J is TRBJ2-3; TRBD2 agrees at 7 bases. The V gene end was trimmed by 2 bases and the J gene end by 5 bases; junction bases not matched to a gene: 11. CDR3 size: 16 residues. Germline CDR1 and CDR2: SGHRS and YFSETQ. The CDR3 coding sequence is TGCGCCAGCAGCTTTGGAGGGCTAGCGGCCAAAGATACGCAGTATTTT. This translates into CASSFGGLAAKDTQYF.

V gene TRBV30 combines with J gene TRBJ2-3, with D possibly being TRBD1 or TRBD2 (5 bases each). CDR3 length: 14 residues. Germline CDR1 and CDR2: GTSNPN and SVGIG (reference sequence). V shed 3 bases and J shed 2 bases, with 12 bases lying between them. The CDR3, as DNA: TGTGCCTGGAGCACCGGGGCGATCACAGATACGCAGTATTTT. Encoded protein: CAWSTGAITDTQYF. Using reference TRBV30 and TRBJ2-3 for the parts outside the CDR3, the full variable domain is SQTIHQWPATLVQPVGSPLSLECTVEGTSNPNLYWYRQAAGRGLQLLFYSVGIGQISSEVPQNLSASRPQDRQFILSSKKLLLSDSGFYLCAWSTGAITDTQYFGPGTRLTVL.

This clonotype was observed once. The chain recombines TRBV28 with TRBJ2-5, with TRBD2 identical over 7 bases. The V gene's germline CDR1 is MDHEN and CDR2 SYDVKM. The junction had 16 bases not matched to a gene; V was cut back by 4 bases and J by 11 bases. The CDR3 extends over 15 amino acids. DNA for the CDR3: TGTGCCAGCAGTTACGGGGGGTCTTCCACAAATGAGCAGTACTTC. Amino acid sequence: CASSYGGSSTNEQYF.

This clonotype was picked up a small number of times. The V and J genes are TRBV20-1 and TRBJ2-7, with 10 bases aligning to TRBD2. The CDR3 is made up of 14 amino acids. V gave up 1 base and J gave up 5 bases; unmatched junction bases: 5. Looked up from germline, CDR1 is DFQATT and CDR2 is SNEGSKA (reference sequence). The CDR3 DNA follows: TGCAGTGCTAGAGTTGGGACTAGCGCCAACGAGCAGTACTTC. This gives the protein CSARVGTSANEQYF.

In its sample, this clonotype was seen a few times. CDR3 sequence: CASSLRLAGASTDTQYF. The CDR3 coding sequence is TGTGCCAGCAGCTTACGGCTAGCGGGCGCTAGCACAGATACGCAGTATTTT. The chain joins TRBV7-2 to TRBJ2-3; TRBD2 matches 8 bases. This CDR3 spans 17 amino acids. Germline lookup yields CDR1 SGHTA and CDR2 FQGNSA. The junction had 7 bases not matched to a gene; V was cut back by 2 bases and J by 0 bases.

The chain links TRBV21-1 to TRBJ1-1; the table's D call, TRBD1, was not checked against the DNA. TRBV21-1 is annotated as a pseudogene. The CDR3 contains 14 residues. The CDR3 is CASNSGTGDTEAFF. Here the CDR3 DNA reads TGTGCCAGCAACTCCGGGACAGGGGACACTGAAGCTTTCTTT.

The chain couples TRBV29-1 to TRBJ2-5; the D gene is possibly TRBD1 (6 bases). This CDR3 is 11 amino acids long. CDR1 is SQVTM, CDR2 ANQGSEA, per germline. Trimming pared 3 bases from V and 11 bases from J, leaving 13 bases between. CDR3 sequence (DNA): TGCAGCGTTGACAGGGACAATGAGCAGTACTTC. It encodes CSVDRDNEQYF.

The chain is built from TRBV20-1 and TRBJ1-5, with TRBD1 as a possible D gene (6 bases). V gave up 5 bases and J gave up 2 bases, with 16 bases separating them. The germline V gene has CDR1 DFQATT and CDR2 SNEGSKA (reference sequence). The CDR3 covers 15 residues. The CDR3 spells CSAPGHPAGNQPQHF. CDR3 DNA sequence: TGCAGTGCTCCGGGACACCCTGCGGGCAATCAGCCCCAGCATTTT.

CDR3 region: CASSLTSARYNEQYF. The CDR3 DNA is TGTGCCAGCAGTCTGACTAGCGCGAGATACAATGAGCAGTACTTC. The chain couples TRBV12-3 or TRBV12-4 to TRBJ2-7, with TRBD2 identical over 8 bases. The CDR3 is 15 amino acids. V shed 5 bases and J 7 bases; nucleotides not matched to a gene: 13.

The CDR3 DNA is TGCAGTGCTAGAGATCGACTAGCGGTTTCCTACGAGCAGTACTTC. It codes for CSARDRLAVSYEQYF. This chain uses TRBV20-1 with TRBJ2-7; TRBD2 matches at 9 bases. Germline assignment: CDR1 DFQATT and CDR2 SNEGSKA (reference sequence). The CDR3 has 15 residues. V lost 0 bases to trimming and J lost 1 base; unmatched junction nucleotides: 4.

In its sample, this clonotype was seen a few times. The rearrangement uses TRBV18 and TRBJ1-5; D gene unclear. The V end was cut by 2 bases, the J end by 4 bases, with 15 bases between. The CDR3 contains 16 residues. Germline V gives CDR1 KGHSH, CDR2 LQKENI. For the CDR3, the DNA is TGTGCCAGCTCACCAATCGGCTACAGCCCGAATCAGCCCCAGCATTTT. It yields the protein CASSPIGYSPNQPQHF.

J is TRBJ2-1 and V is TRBV20-1; D call uncertain. From germline, CDR1 is DFQATT and CDR2 SNEGSKA (reference sequence). The CDR3 length is 13 residues. The germline V and J ends were trimmed by 4 bases and 1 base, with 8 bases remaining between them. CDR3 DNA: TGCAGTGCTACCGACAAGTCCTACAATGAGCAGTTCTTC. It yields the protein CSATDKSYNEQFF.

The table lists this clonotype with a few counts. The CDR3 region is CASSWGGNEKLFF. The CDR3 region has the DNA TGTGCCAGCAGCTGGGGGGGTAATGAAAAACTGTTTTTT. This chain uses TRBV6-1 with TRBJ1-4; the D gene is possibly TRBD1 (5 bases). The CDR3 extends over 13 amino acids. Trimming shortened V by 6 bases and J by 4 bases, and 9 bases separated the two germline ends. Germline V CDR1 and CDR2: MNHNS, SASEGT.

V gene TRBV20-1 combines with J gene TRBJ2-7; the match to TRBD1 covers 8 bases. Germline V gives CDR1 DFQATT, CDR2 SNEGSKA (reference sequence). This CDR3 contains 16 residues. V lost 1 base, J lost 5 bases, and 13 bases stayed unmatched. Here the CDR3 reads CSARAHVPGGENEQYF. The CDR3 bases are TGCAGTGCTAGAGCCCATGTTCCAGGGGGCGAGAACGAGCAGTACTTC.

A few counts support this clonotype. The chain links TRBV5-1 to TRBJ2-7; 9 bases are shared with TRBD1. There are 15 residues in the CDR3. The ends lost 4 bases at V and 3 bases at J; junction bases unmatched: 8. Germline V gives CDR1 SGHRS, CDR2 YFSETQ. The CDR3 loop reads CASSIVQGAGYEQYF. CDR3 bases: TGCGCCAGCAGCATCGTACAGGGGGCGGGCTACGAGCAGTACTTC.

This clonotype was detected a few times. CDR3 sequence: CSADRGYYNEQYF. The CDR3, as DNA: TGCAGCGCCGACAGGGGGTACTACAATGAGCAGTACTTC. This rearrangement joins TRBV29-1 to TRBJ2-5; 9 positions match TRBD1. The CDR3 has 13 residues. Germline values: CDR1 SQVTM, CDR2 ANQGSEA. V was clipped by 7 bases and J by 11 bases; unmatched bases: 14.

This clonotype was counted only a few times. The chain combines TRBV6-1 with TRBJ1-6; TRBD1 matches 7 bases. The CDR3 runs 17 residues. The V segment lost 8 bases and the J segment 0 bases; nucleotides outside the gene matches: 10. The germline CDR1 and CDR2 sequences are MNHNS and SASEGT. CDR3 DNA: TGTGCCAGCGTACGGGACAGAACGAGCTCCTATAATTCACCCCTCCACTTT. Its translation is CASVRDRTSSYNSPLHF.

Only a few counts were recorded for this clonotype. The V call is TRBV5-1, the J call TRBJ2-7; TRBD2 agrees at 7 bases. V lost 4 bases and J lost 2; bases outside the gene matches: 15. Germline V gives CDR1 SGHRS, CDR2 YFSETQ. CDR3 size: 17 residues. CDR3 DNA sequence: TGCGCCAGCAGCCTGGGGCTAACCGGGACTAAACCCTACGAGCAGTACTTC. It encodes CASSLGLTGTKPYEQYF.

The CDR3 region has the DNA TGTGCCAGCAACAGGGGGCCCGGAAACACCATATATTTT. Protein sequence: CASNRGPGNTIYF. This chain uses TRBV12-3 or TRBV12-4 with TRBJ1-3; 9 bases are shared with TRBD1. CDR3 length: 13 amino acids. V gave up 7 bases and J gave up 4 bases; unmatched junction bases: 2.

About this clonotype itself: An end of the junction differs from the germline gene, which may be a read error. The chain employs TRBV7-8 and TRBJ1-5; TRBD1 might be the D (6 bases). The germline CDR1 and CDR2 sequences are SGHVS and FQNEAQ. This CDR3 has 17 residues. This CDR3 is CASSSSGVGVPGQPRHF. CDR3 coding DNA: TGTGCCAGCAGCTCCTCAGGGGTGGGGGTTCCAGGACAGCCCCGGCATTTT.

The V and J genes are TRBV7-2 and TRBJ1-2; maybe TRBD1 (6 bases). V was trimmed by 2 bases and J by 8 bases, leaving 9 bases between them. The CDR3 consists of 12 residues. Germline assignment: CDR1 SGHTA and CDR2 FQGNSA. The chain's CDR3 is CASSLRQAGYTF. The CDR3 region has the DNA TGTGCCAGCAGCTTAAGACAGGCGGGCTACACCTTC.

This clonotype was detected a few times. The rearrangement links TRBV10-3 to TRBJ1-5; no reliable D call. Germline CDR1 reads ENHRY; CDR2 reads SYGVKD. CDR3 length: 13 amino acids. V was cut by 3 bases and J by 4 bases, with 7 bases left in between. The CDR3 bases are TGTGCCATCAGTGACAGTTTGAATCAGCCCCAGCATTTT. It translates to CAISDSLNQPQHF.

This clonotype came up a few times. V is TRBV28 and J is TRBJ2-1; 10 bases match TRBD2. This CDR3 comprises 16 residues. Germline trimming cut 10 bases from V and 3 bases from J; bases unmatched to any gene: 12. Germline lookup yields CDR1 MDHEN and CDR2 SYDVKM. Here the CDR3 reads CATLGASGSIYNEQFF. The DNA for the CDR3 is TGTGCCACCCTAGGGGCTAGCGGGAGTATCTACAATGAGCAGTTCTTC. The full variable domain, its missing parts supplied by reference TRBV28 and TRBJ2-1, is DVKVTQSSRYLVKRTGEKVFLECVQDMDHENMFWYRQDPGLGLRLIYFSYDVKMKEKGDIPEGYSVSREKKERFSLILESASTNQTSMYLCATLGASGSIYNEQFFGPGTRLTVL.

The table lists this clonotype with a few counts. The V gene is TRBV12-3 or TRBV12-4, the J gene TRBJ2-7, with D unclear. The CDR3 length is 13 residues. V was shortened by 6 bases and J by 3 bases, with 12 bases between the two germline ends. The CDR3 nucleotides read TGTGCCAGCAGCCCTCCCGGACGCTACGAGCAGTACTTC. As protein: CASSPPGRYEQYF.